This TCR beta chain is from a study of beta chain features in type 1 diabetes. Broader study findings: TCRB repertoires of naive, central memory and Treg cells appeared more similar among patients than among healthy donors.

Concerning this clone: Its target is unknown.

Since all of the isolated RNA was reverse transcribed, expressed TCRB transcripts were what got sequenced. Data came from immunoSEQ multiplex PCR; TCRdb stores just in-frame clones and leaves some out. The data contain roughly 300,000 clones, 8% of them singletons. J lost 7 bases, V lost 5 bases, and 13 bases had no gene match. The germline V gene has CDR1 MNHEY and CDR2 SMNVEV (reference sequence). This CDR3 has 16 amino acids. This clonotype was sampled from a woman aged 18 to 35 in good health. The rearrangement links TRBV27 to TRBJ1-5; 8 nucleotides line up with TRBD1. What was sequenced was central memory CD4+ T cells from blood. CDR3 in DNA: TGTGCCAGCAGTGCCGTCGGACAGGGAGGGAGGCAGCCCCAGCATTTT. It encodes CASSAVGQGGRQPQHF.